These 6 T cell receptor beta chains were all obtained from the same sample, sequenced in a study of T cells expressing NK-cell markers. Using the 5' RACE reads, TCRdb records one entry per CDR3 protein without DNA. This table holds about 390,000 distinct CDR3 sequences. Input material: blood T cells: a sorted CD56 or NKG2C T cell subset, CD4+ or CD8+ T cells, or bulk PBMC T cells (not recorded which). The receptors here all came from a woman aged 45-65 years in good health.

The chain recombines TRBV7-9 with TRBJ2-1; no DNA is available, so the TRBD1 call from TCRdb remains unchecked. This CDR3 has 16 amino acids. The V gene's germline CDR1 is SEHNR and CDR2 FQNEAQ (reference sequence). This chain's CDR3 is CASSSLHQGVRNEQFF.

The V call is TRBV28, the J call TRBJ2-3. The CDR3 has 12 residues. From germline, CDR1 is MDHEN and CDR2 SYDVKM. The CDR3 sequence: CASSLLVGTQYF.

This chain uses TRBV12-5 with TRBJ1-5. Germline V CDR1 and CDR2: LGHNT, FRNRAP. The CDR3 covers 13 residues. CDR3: CASGQDSNQPQHF.

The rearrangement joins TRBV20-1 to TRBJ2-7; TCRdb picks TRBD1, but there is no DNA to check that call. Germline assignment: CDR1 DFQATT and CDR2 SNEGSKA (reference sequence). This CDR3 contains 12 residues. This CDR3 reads CSARVGHYEQYF.

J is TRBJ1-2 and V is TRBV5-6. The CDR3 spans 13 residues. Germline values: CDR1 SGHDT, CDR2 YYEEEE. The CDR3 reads CASSLQANYGYTF. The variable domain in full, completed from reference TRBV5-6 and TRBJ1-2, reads DAGVTQSPTHLIKTRGQQVTLRCSPKSGHDTVSWYQQALGQGPQFIFQYYEEEERQRGNFPDRFSGHQFPNYSSELNVNALLLGDSALYLCASSLQANYGYTFGSGTRLTVV.

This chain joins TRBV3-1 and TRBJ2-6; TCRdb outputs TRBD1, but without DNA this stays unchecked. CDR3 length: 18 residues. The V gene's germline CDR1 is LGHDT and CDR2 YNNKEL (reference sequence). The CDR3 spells CASSHRTPGASGANVLTF.